The present T cell receptor beta chain was sequenced within a study of blood T cell repertoires in COVID-19. TCRdb's table, derived via immunoSEQ multiplex PCR, lists solely in-frame clones and lacks some. The sample has over 200,000 clones, more than 75% seen once. Germline V gives CDR1 GTSNPN, CDR2 SVGIG (reference sequence). V was pared by 4 bases and J by 4 bases, with 7 bases of the junction left unmatched. This CDR3 contains 14 residues. Sequenced input: peripheral blood. This receptor was obtained from a middle-aged woman with acute or convalescent COVID-19. V gene TRBV30 combines with J gene TRBJ2-5, with 9 bases lining up with TRBD1. The CDR3 DNA follows: TGTGCCTGGAATCGGGACAGGGAGCGAGAGACCCAGTACTTC. Translated, it gives CAWNRDRERETQYF.